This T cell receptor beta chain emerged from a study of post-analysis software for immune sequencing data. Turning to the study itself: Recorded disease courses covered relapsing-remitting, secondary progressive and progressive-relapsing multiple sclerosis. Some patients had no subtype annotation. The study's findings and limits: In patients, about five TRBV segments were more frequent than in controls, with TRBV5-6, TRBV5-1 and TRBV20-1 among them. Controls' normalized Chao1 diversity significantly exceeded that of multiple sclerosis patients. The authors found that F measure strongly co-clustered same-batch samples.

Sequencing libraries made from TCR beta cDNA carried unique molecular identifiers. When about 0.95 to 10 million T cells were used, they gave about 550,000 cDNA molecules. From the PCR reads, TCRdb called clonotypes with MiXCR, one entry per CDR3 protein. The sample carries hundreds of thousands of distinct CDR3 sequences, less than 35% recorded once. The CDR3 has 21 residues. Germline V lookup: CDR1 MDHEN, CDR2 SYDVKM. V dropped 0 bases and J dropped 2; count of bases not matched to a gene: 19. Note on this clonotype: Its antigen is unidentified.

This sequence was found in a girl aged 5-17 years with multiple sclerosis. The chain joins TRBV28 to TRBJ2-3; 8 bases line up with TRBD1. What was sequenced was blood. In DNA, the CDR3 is TGTGCCAGCAGTTTATGGATCAACCGGCAACAGGGGGACGGACCCACAGATACGCAGTATTTT. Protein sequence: CASSLWINRQQGDGPTDTQYF. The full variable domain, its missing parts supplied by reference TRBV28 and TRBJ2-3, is DVKVTQSSRYLVKRTGEKVFLECVQDMDHENMFWYRQDPGLGLRLIYFSYDVKMKEKGDIPEGYSVSREKKERFSLILESASTNQTSMYLCASSLWINRQQGDGPTDTQYFGPGTRLTVL.